The sequence of this T cell receptor (beta chain) was determined in a study of T cell responses to AZD1222 COVID-19 vaccine (dated by TCRdb to about 2021). In the study overall: A total of 233 trial participants underwent TCR sequencing, of whom more than 200 had received two doses of AZD1222 and some 25 had received two doses of the MenACWY control vaccine. Trial participants were enrolled into age subgroups of 18-55, 56-69 and 70-plus years, which contained about 150, 27 and 61 TCR-sequenced participants, respectively.

Broad study findings and their caveats: Conclusions about previously exposed vaccinees are limited because only five or six AZD1222 recipients were SARS-CoV-2 seropositive at baseline. Nearly half of unique spike-specific TCRs reportedly recognized epitopes outside regions mutated in the B.1.351 and B.1.1.7 variants. No day 14 peak-response samples were available, so repertoires were characterized only after the peak T cell response. CD4 TCRs associated with the vaccine covered the entire spike protein, and the dominant responses were in regions 160-218 and 743-854. After two AZD1222 doses, spike-specific TCR breadth and depth were significantly higher than at day 0 and than in MenACWY recipients. The 56-69-year group was small, and its depth increase did not reach significance, likely because of low power. Participants were mostly white British and included more females than males, and it was suggested by the authors that clonal diversity may have been underestimated.

Reading the germline V gene gives CDR1 SGDLS and CDR2 YYNGEE. For this chain, trimming is 1 base at the V end and 0 bases at the J end, and the number of junction bases without a gene match is 8. Inclusive of the bounding cysteine and phenylalanine, the CDR3 is 17 residues long. Left in the record is the CDR3 DNA by itself, 51 bases read in frame from the first base. Concerning this clone itself: The specificity of this receptor is unknown. No base qualities exist here, and no much larger clone lies one base off it.

The CDR3 regions of human TCRbeta chains were analyzed by immunosequencing. As for the authors' bioinformatics: Repertoire TCRs were matched against a reference library of SARS-CoV-2-specific TCRs generated with the MIRA antigen-specificity platform. Breadth was defined as the fraction of unique TCRs that were SARS-CoV-2-associated, and depth was defined as the fraction of total T cells that were SARS-CoV-2-associated. Using the MIRA data, each spike-specific TCR was mapped to the spike region that the TCR reacts to and placed in a CD4 or CD8 class. Log10-transformed breadth and depth values were compared by one-way ANOVA with Sidak's multiple comparisons tests. Here the immuneACCESS table is served through TCRdb, limited to in-frame sequences with V and J called. Missing clones are a known gap in these copies; in checked studies unresolved V genes cover under half, and the rest lacks a known reason. V and J calls and clone size are those listed in that table; D and trimming were worked out from the DNA. Recorded for this sample are about 150,000 clones; approximately 90% of them occurred a single time. Approximately 2% of the sample lies in the top ten.

Sample time point, as interpreted from the label and publication: about 28 days (+/-7) after the second vaccine dose. AZD1222 recipients whose second dose came at about 4 weeks and those whose second dose came at about 12 weeks were combined into one group, since spike-specific TCR depth and breadth did not differ between the two schedules. The vaccinee samples were drawn from two UK trials, COV001 and COV002, one of which was a single-blind randomized controlled phase 2/3 trial testing AZD1222 (ChAdOx1 nCoV-19) in healthy adults. Trial participant PBMC samples were collected at day 0 and day 28 after the second dose for TCRbeta chain sequencing.

This specimen was peripheral blood, taken 28 days after the second AZD1222 dose. This chain joins TRBV9 to TRBJ2-3, with 7 bases aligning to TRBD1. The origin of this receptor is an adult who received the AZD1222 COVID-19 vaccine. The CDR3 protein is CASSVTLAGGSTDTQYF. The sequence in DNA is TGTGCCAGCAGCGTAACCCTCGCAGGGGGTAGCACAGATACGCAGTATTTT.